This is a list of T cell receptor beta chains from one sample in a study of post-analysis software for immune sequencing data. Each CDR3 protein gets one entry after TCRdb re-called the PCR reads with MiXCR. The table records approximately 630,000 distinct CDR3 sequences, about 60% of them present only once. The sequencing input was blood. The receptor set was obtained from a girl aged 2-10 years with multiple sclerosis. The CDR3 runs from the conserved cysteine through the conserved F or W. The D gene is left open where the match is weak. Clone size is given for some rows only: seen once, a few or many times, or a class if the clone is expanded.

V gene	clone size	J gene	D gene	CDR3 protein	CDR3 DNA
TRBV4-1	few	TRBJ2-3	TRBD2	CASSQAAGGLSRGDTQYF	TGCGCCAGCAGCCAAGCGGCGGGGGGACTTTCCCGGGGAGATACGCAGTATTTT
TRBV7-9	.	TRBJ2-3	.	CASSPVPGLVGTDTQYF	TGTGCCAGCAGCCCAGTCCCGGGACTCGTGGGGACAGATACGCAGTATTTT
TRBV20-1	.	TRBJ2-7	.	CSATFEGHFYEQYF	TGCAGTGCCACTTTTGAAGGACACTTCTACGAGCAGTACTTC
TRBV24-1	.	TRBJ2-1	TRBD2	CATSDPRDGGIYNEQFF	TGTGCCACCAGTGACCCCCGGGACGGGGGGATCTACAATGAGCAGTTCTTC
TRBV29-1	.	TRBJ2-4	.	CSVGTRDQNIQYF	TGCAGCGTGGGAACCCGGGACCAAAACATTCAGTACTTC
TRBV3-1	.	TRBJ1-2	TRBD1	CASSLTGTGYGYTF	TGTGCCAGCAGCCTGACCGGGACAGGGTATGGCTACACCTTC
TRBV12-3/TRBV12-4	.	TRBJ1-2	.	CASSLLEVGYGYTF	TGTGCCAGCAGTTTACTGGAAGTCGGGTATGGCTACACCTTC
TRBV7-6	.	TRBJ1-1	.	CASSLAGVDTEAFF	TGTGCCAGCAGCTTAGCGGGGGTGGATACTGAAGCTTTCTTT
TRBV5-1	.	TRBJ2-1	TRBD2	CASTETWTSVGEQFF	TGCGCCAGCACCGAAACATGGACTAGCGTGGGGGAGCAGTTCTTC
TRBV24-1	.	TRBJ2-3	.	CATSDLPGAHTDTQYF	TGTGCCACCAGTGATTTGCCGGGGGCCCACACAGATACGCAGTATTTT
TRBV11-2	once	TRBJ2-5	TRBD2	CASSPRVMASGPQETQYF	TGTGCCAGCAGCCCAAGAGTAATGGCTAGCGGGCCGCAAGAGACCCAGTACTTC
TRBV6-5	once	TRBJ2-7	.	CAVTRGTNEQYF	TGTGCCGTCACCAGGGGCACGAACGAGCAGTACTTC
TRBV27	.	TRBJ1-2	.	CASRRRPPAGGGYTF	TGTGCCAGCAGGAGGCGGCCCCCGGCGGGGGGGGGCTACACCTTC
TRBV29-1	few	TRBJ2-3	.	CSVEWMTVTDTQYF	TGCAGCGTTGAATGGATGACCGTCACAGATACGCAGTATTTT
TRBV5-1	.	TRBJ2-3	TRBD2	CASSLATSGTDTQYF	TGTGCCAGCAGCTTAGCGACTAGCGGCACAGATACGCAGTATTTT
TRBV29-1	few	TRBJ1-2	.	CSVEGGGYTF	TGCAGCGTTGAAGGGGGTGGCTACACCTTC
TRBV5-1	many	TRBJ2-1	TRBD2	CASSPGLAAYNEQFF	TGTGCCAGCAGTCCGGGACTAGCGGCCTACAATGAGCAGTTCTTC
TRBV29-1	.	TRBJ2-1	TRBD1	CSATADRGGNEQFF	TGCAGCGCTACGGCGGACAGGGGTGGGAATGAGCAGTTCTTC
TRBV12-3/TRBV12-4	.	TRBJ1-6	.	CASSFGEPRGNSPLHF	TGTGCCAGCAGTTTTGGAGAACCTCGTGGGAATTCACCCCTCCACTTT
TRBV20-1	.	TRBJ2-1	.	CSARGLVSSYNEQFF	TGCAGTGCTAGAGGACTCGTAAGCTCCTACAATGAGCAGTTCTTC
TRBV7-2	.	TRBJ2-5	.	CASSFEAPGGETQYF	TGTGCCAGCAGCTTTGAGGCTCCGGGTGGAGAGACCCAGTACTTC
TRBV5-1	once	TRBJ2-1	.	CASSLSGANSYNEQFF	TGCGCCAGCAGCTTGAGTGGGGCAAACTCCTACAATGAGCAGTTCTTC
TRBV6-6	.	TRBJ1-1	.	CASRLPRRGAFF	TGTGCCAGCAGACTTCCACGCAGGGGAGCTTTCTTT
TRBV5-6	.	TRBJ2-5	TRBD2	CASSYSGSKETQYF	TGTGCCAGCAGCTATAGCGGGAGCAAAGAGACCCAGTACTTC
TRBV20-1	.	TRBJ2-1	.	CSARVPNEQFF	TGCAGTGCTAGAGTTCCCAATGAGCAGTTCTTC
TRBV4-2	.	TRBJ2-3	TRBD2	CASSPGLAGPFPSTDTQYF	TGTGCCAGCAGCCCGGGACTAGCGGGGCCCTTTCCTAGCACAGATACGCAGTATTTT